The 14 T cell receptor beta chains listed next were all sequenced from one sample in a study of response to subunit inactivated influenza vaccine. TCRdb called the RT-PCR reads again in MiXCR, with one record for every CDR3 protein. The sample has hundreds of thousands of distinct CDR3 sequences, approximately 18% seen once. The input for sequencing was PBMCs from blood, taken roughly 5 days after vaccination. All receptors derive from a man between 50 and 59 years old who received an inactivated influenza vaccine.

The chain uses TRBV12-5 and TRBJ2-2, with a tentative D call TRBD2 (5 bases). The CDR3 contains 19 residues. The V gene lost 0 bases and the J gene lost 0 bases, with 17 bases spanning the gap. The germline gives CDR1 LGHNT, CDR2 FRNRAP. This chain's CDR3 is CASGLVPGRELANTGELFF. CDR3 sequence (DNA): TGTGCTAGTGGTTTGGTACCTGGTAGGGAGTTGGCGAACACCGGGGAGCTGTTTTTT.

V is TRBV6-1 and J is TRBJ2-3; no clear D. Trimming removed 6 bases from V and 2 bases from J, with 15 bases in between. CDR1 is MNHNS, CDR2 SASEGT, per germline. The CDR3 has 15 residues. The chain's CDR3 is CASSPMEKVTDTQYF. CDR3 DNA sequence: TGTGCCAGCAGCCCCATGGAGAAGGTCACAGATACGCAGTATTTT.

This clonotype was counted only a few times. This sequence joins TRBV5-1 and TRBJ2-2; 9 positions match TRBD1. CDR1 SGHRS and CDR2 YFSETQ come from the germline V gene. Trimming at V came to 0 bases and at J to 5 bases, leaving 11 bases not matched to a gene. The CDR3 runs to 18 residues. DNA for the CDR3: TGCGCCAGCAGCTTGGGGAATACCGGACAGGGGAGGACCGGGGAGCTGTTTTTT. It translates to CASSLGNTGQGRTGELFF.

This clonotype has just a few counts. The V and J genes are TRBV20-1 and TRBJ2-7, with 10 bases aligning to TRBD1. This CDR3 spans 12 amino acids. The trim removed 5 bases at V and 3 bases at J, leaving 1 base unmatched. Germline V gene data show CDR1 as DFQATT and CDR2 as SNEGSKA (reference sequence). CDR3 in amino acids: CSAWTGGYEQYF. CDR3 DNA: TGCAGTGCTTGGACAGGGGGCTACGAGCAGTACTTC.

Concerning this clonotype: Possible read error: a much larger clone is one base away. This chain links TRBV12-3 or TRBV12-4 with TRBJ2-7; TRBD2 might be the D (5 bases). The ends were cut back, 6 bases at V and 2 bases at J, with 14 bases in the middle. CDR3 length: 14 residues. The CDR3 DNA reads TGTGCCAGCAGGGAGGAGAGGTATACCTACGAGCAGTACTTC. Translated, it gives CASREERYTYEQYF.

This clonotype was observed a handful of times. As DNA, the CDR3 is TGTGCCAGCAGTTACCACCAGGACAGGGGGGATTACGAGCAGTACTTC. Protein product: CASSYHQDRGDYEQYF. The chain couples TRBV6-2 or TRBV6-3 to TRBJ2-7; TRBD1 matches at 10 bases. CDR1 is MNHEY, CDR2 SVGEGT, per germline. CDR3 length: 16 amino acids. The trim removed 2 bases at V and 4 bases at J, leaving 8 bases unmatched.

This clonotype came up many times. The chain has TRBV18 and TRBJ2-5, with TRBD1 matching 9 bases. J was trimmed by 4 bases and V by 8 bases; bases with no gene match: 11. CDR3 length: 15 residues. Germline V CDR1 and CDR2: KGHSH, LQKENI. CDR3 sequence: CASSPPGQGRETQYF. CDR3 nucleotide sequence: TGTGCCAGCAGTCCCCCGGGACAGGGAAGAGAGACCCAGTACTTC. The full variable domain, in which reference TRBV18 and TRBJ2-5 provide the parts outside the CDR3, is NAGVMQNPRHLVRRRGQEARLRCSPMKGHSHVYWYRQLPEEGLKFMVYLQKENIIDESGMPKERFSAEFPKEGPSILRIQQVVRGDSAAYFCASSPPGQGRETQYFGPGTRLLVL.

The rearrangement uses TRBV5-1 and TRBJ2-3; 9 nucleotides agree with TRBD2. The CDR3 is 16 residues long. Trimming removed 0 bases from V and 5 bases from J; junction bases left unmatched: 7. Germline V CDR1 and CDR2: SGHRS, YFSETQ. CDR3 protein: CASSLVPSGIVDTQYF. For the CDR3, the DNA is TGCGCCAGCAGCTTGGTACCTAGCGGGATTGTAGATACGCAGTATTTT.

This clonotype has a handful of counts. The CDR3 DNA is TGCAGCGGACAGGGTTTCGGCGAGCAGTACTTC. This translates into CSGQGFGEQYF. The J gene is TRBJ2-7, the V gene TRBV20-1; 8 positions agree with TRBD1. This CDR3 has 11 residues. Germline V gene lookup returns CDR1 DFQATT and CDR2 SNEGSKA (reference sequence).

This clonotype came up once. The V call is TRBV9, the J call TRBJ2-3, with no clear D. Trimming shortened V by 0 bases and J by 2 bases, and 13 bases separated the two germline ends. The CDR3 runs to 16 residues. From germline, CDR1 is SGDLS and CDR2 YYNGEE. The CDR3 is CASSVASGSFTDTQYF. CDR3 nucleotide sequence: TGTGCCAGCAGCGTAGCTTCAGGATCCTTCACAGATACGCAGTATTTT.

The chain combines TRBV28 with TRBJ2-7; 10 positions agree with TRBD1. CDR1 is MDHEN and CDR2 is SYDVKM in the germline V gene. CDR3 length: 14 residues. With V trimmed by 6 bases and J by 7 bases, 9 bases remained unmatched. The CDR3 sequence is CASSPGDRGLEQYF. CDR3 DNA: TGTGCCAGCAGCCCTGGGGACAGGGGTTTAGAGCAGTACTTC.

This clonotype was observed a handful of times. This chain connects TRBV7-2 to TRBJ2-5, with no clear D. CDR1 and CDR2 from the germline V gene are SGHTA and FQGNSA. The length of the CDR3 is 13 residues. V was cut by 7 bases and J by 6 bases, with 15 bases left in between. The CDR3 DNA sequence: TGTGCCAGCATCTCTGGGGATCTAAAGACCCAGTACTTC. Its protein product is CASISGDLKTQYF. The variable domain in full, completed from reference TRBV7-2 and TRBJ2-5, reads GAGVSQSPSNKVTEKGKDVELRCDPISGHTALYWYRQSLGQGLEFLIYFQGNSAPDKSGLPSDRFSAERTGGSVSTLTIQRTQQEDSAVYLCASISGDLKTQYFGPGTRLLVL.

The chain combines TRBV10-3 with TRBJ2-5; no clear D gene. Germline V gene data show CDR1 as ENHRY and CDR2 as SYGVKD. The CDR3 has 14 amino acids. Trimming cost V 0 bases and J 2 bases, with 7 bases left between them. The CDR3 protein is CAISESGPQETQYF. Written as DNA, the CDR3 is TGTGCCATCAGTGAGTCAGGACCTCAAGAGACCCAGTACTTC.

This clonotype showed up just a few times. The chain links TRBV2 to TRBJ2-5, with D perhaps being TRBD1 or TRBD2 (6 bases each). V dropped 4 bases and J dropped 0 bases, with 15 bases sitting between them. CDR3 length: 16 residues. The germline gives CDR1 SNHLY, CDR2 FYNNEI. CDR3 protein: CASSGGGHRYQETQYF. The CDR3 DNA is TGTGCCAGCAGTGGAGGGGGGCACCGGTACCAAGAGACCCAGTACTTC.